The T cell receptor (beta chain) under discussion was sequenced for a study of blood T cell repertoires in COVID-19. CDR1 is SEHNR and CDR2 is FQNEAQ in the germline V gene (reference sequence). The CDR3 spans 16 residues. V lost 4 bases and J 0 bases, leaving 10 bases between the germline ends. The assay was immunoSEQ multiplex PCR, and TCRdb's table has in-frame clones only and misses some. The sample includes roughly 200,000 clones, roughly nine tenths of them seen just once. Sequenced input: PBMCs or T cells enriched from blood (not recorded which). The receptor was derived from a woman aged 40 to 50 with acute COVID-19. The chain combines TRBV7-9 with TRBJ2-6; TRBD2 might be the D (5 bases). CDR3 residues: CASSSEAGSGANVLTF. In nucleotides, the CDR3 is TGTGCCAGCAGCTCAGAGGCGGGCTCTGGGGCCAACGTCCTGACTTTC.